One T cell receptor beta chain is described in this entry. Its target is not known. Treatment indicated: roughly 19 received Ad26.COV2.S at low or high dose, single or two shots; about 5 received placebo; per-sample allocation not given. Vaccine and placebo recipients were sampled on day 63 after the first injection. An Ad26 vector that expressed Wuhan-strain SARS-CoV-2 spike constituted the vaccine. Germline loops: CDR1 SGHRS, CDR2 YFSETQ. The CDR3 is 13 residues long. V lost 0 bases to trimming and J lost 8 bases, with 11 bases between them. This sample is drawn from a study of Ad26.COV2.S vaccination and SARS-CoV-2 variants. As for the study in general: Ad26.COV2.S, an intramuscular injection, was given once or twice 56 days apart. Overall study findings and caveats: Non-spike TCR breadth showed similarity between vaccine and placebo recipients. Relative to placebo recipients, vaccine recipients exhibited elevated spike-specific TCR breadth.

TCRdb's copy holds only in-frame clones and misses some; the assay was immunoSEQ multiplex PCR. The sample records 350,000 to 400,000 clones, about 89% being singletons. The sequence was collected from a person between 18 and 60 years old who received the Ad26.COV2.S COVID-19 vaccine or a placebo. The material sequenced was peripheral blood, taken in a trial of Ad26.COV2.S vaccine versus placebo. The chain has TRBV5-1 and TRBJ1-2; D not certain. The CDR3 loop reads CASSLEVSGGYTF. Written as DNA, the CDR3 is TGCGCCAGCAGCTTGGAGGTCTCGGGAGGCTACACCTTC.